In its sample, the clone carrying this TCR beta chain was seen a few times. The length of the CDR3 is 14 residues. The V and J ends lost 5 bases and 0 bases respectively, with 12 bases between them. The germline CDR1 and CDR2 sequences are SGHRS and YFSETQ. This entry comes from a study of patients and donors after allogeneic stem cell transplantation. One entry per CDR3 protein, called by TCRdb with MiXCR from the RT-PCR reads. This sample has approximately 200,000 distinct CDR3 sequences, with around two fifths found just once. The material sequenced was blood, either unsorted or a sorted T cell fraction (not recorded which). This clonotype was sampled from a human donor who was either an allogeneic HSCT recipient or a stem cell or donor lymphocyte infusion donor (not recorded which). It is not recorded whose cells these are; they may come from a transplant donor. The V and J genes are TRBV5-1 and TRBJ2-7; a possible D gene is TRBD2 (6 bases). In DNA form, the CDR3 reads TGCGCCAGCAGTAGCCCGGGACTCTCCTACGAGCAGTACTTC. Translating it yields CASSSPGLSYEQYF.